One and the same sample provided the 23 T cell receptor beta chains below, sequenced in a study of technical replicates of blood from a handful of donors. TCRdb's table, derived via immunoSEQ multiplex PCR, lists solely in-frame clones and lacks some. In the table there are some 70,000 clones, about 90% of which are singletons. The material sequenced was T cells isolated from PBMCs. The source of these receptors is a human donor in good health.

This clone was picked up one time. The rearrangement joins TRBV18 to TRBJ2-3; D call uncertain. This CDR3 is built from 14 residues. The germline gives CDR1 KGHSH, CDR2 LQKENI. Trimming took off 0 bases at V and 2 bases at J, with 6 bases between the two ends. Written as DNA, the CDR3 is TGTGCCAGCTCACCACCGTCGTTCACAGATACGCAGTATTTT. It codes for CASSPPSFTDTQYF. Together with reference TRBV18 and TRBJ2-3, the CDR3 gives the full variable domain: NAGVMQNPRHLVRRRGQEARLRCSPMKGHSHVYWYRQLPEEGLKFMVYLQKENIIDESGMPKERFSAEFPKEGPSILRIQQVVRGDSAAYFCASSPPSFTDTQYFGPGTRLTVL.

The J gene is TRBJ2-1, the V gene TRBV11-2; TRBD2 agrees at 9 bases. This CDR3 is built from 16 residues. V lost 3 bases and J lost 4; bases outside the gene matches: 7. Germline V lookup: CDR1 SGHAT, CDR2 FQNNGV. For the CDR3, the DNA is TGTGCCAGCAGCTTCTTCGGGACTAGCCAATACAATGAGCAGTTCTTC. Its translation is CASSFFGTSQYNEQFF.

The V and J genes are TRBV5-1 and TRBJ1-1; 7 bases are shared with TRBD1. This CDR3 comprises 14 residues. V was clipped by 4 bases and J by 6 bases; unmatched bases: 9. CDR1 SGHRS and CDR2 YFSETQ come from the germline V gene. Here the CDR3 reads CASSVDRVKAEAFF. The DNA for the CDR3 is TGCGCCAGCAGCGTAGACAGGGTAAAGGCTGAAGCTTTCTTT.

V usage is TRBV4-3 and J usage is TRBJ2-1; TRBD2 agrees at 7 bases. This CDR3 region has 14 residues. Germline V gene sequence: CDR1 LGHNA, CDR2 YSLEER. Trimming took 1 base from V and 9 from J; bases not matched to a gene: 6. The CDR3 nucleotides are TGCGCCAGCAGCCAAGTCGGGACTAAAAGTGAGCAGTTCTTC. Translation gives CASSQVGTKSEQFF.

This clone was observed a single time. The chain combines TRBV9 with TRBJ2-7, with 9 bases lining up with TRBD1. With V trimmed by 0 bases and J by 6 bases, 7 bases remained unmatched. Per the germline V gene, CDR1 is SGDLS and CDR2 is YYNGEE. This CDR3 is 15 amino acids long. CDR3 in DNA: TGTGCCAGCAGCGTAGAGGGACAGGGAGTGAGCGAGCAGTACTTC. Translation: CASSVEGQGVSEQYF. Full variable domain (missing parts from reference TRBV9 and TRBJ2-7): DSGVTQTPKHLITATGQRVTLRCSPRSGDLSVYWYQQSLDQGLQFLIQYYNGEERAKGNILERFSAQQFPDLHSELNLSSLELGDSALYFCASSVEGQGVSEQYFGPGTRLTVT.

The rearrangement uses TRBV9 and TRBJ2-7; no definite D call. The CDR3 is made up of 13 amino acids. V was trimmed by 3 bases and J by 0 bases, leaving 7 bases between them. The germline gives CDR1 SGDLS, CDR2 YYNGEE. CDR3 loop: CASSASSSYEQYF. For the CDR3, the DNA is TGTGCCAGCAGCGCCTCCTCCTCCTACGAGCAGTACTTC.

This chain connects TRBV5-1 to TRBJ2-7; 7 bases are a match to TRBD1. Germline loops: CDR1 SGHRS, CDR2 YFSETQ. This CDR3 is 15 amino acids long. With 4 bases clipped from V and 3 bases from J, the junction kept 10 bases outside the gene matches. The CDR3: CASSRDSRRYYEQYF. In DNA form, the CDR3 reads TGCGCCAGCAGCCGGGACAGTCGGCGCTACTACGAGCAGTACTTC.

In nucleotides, the CDR3 is TGTGCCAGCAGCTTAAAACAAGCCTACGAGCAGTACTTC. This translates into CASSLKQAYEQYF. The chain carries TRBV11-3 and TRBJ2-7; no clear D gene. Deletions cut 2 bases from V and 2 bases from J, with 7 bases between. CDR1 SGHNT and CDR2 YENEEA come from the germline V gene. This CDR3 has 13 residues.

This rearrangement joins TRBV30 to TRBJ2-3; the match to TRBD2 covers 7 bases. CDR3 length equals 15 residues. Germline-derived CDR1 and CDR2 are GTSNPN and SVGIG (reference sequence). The trim removed 0 bases at V and 4 bases at J, leaving 7 bases unmatched. This chain's CDR3 is CAWSVGRDGPDTQYF. The CDR3 bases are TGTGCCTGGAGTGTAGGGAGGGATGGACCAGATACGCAGTATTTT.

DNA of the CDR3: TGTGCCTGGAGTGTAGGACTAGCGGGAGCCAGCTCTGGGGCCAACGTCCTGACTTTC. The encoded protein is CAWSVGLAGASSGANVLTF. The chain has TRBV30 and TRBJ2-6; 13 bases align to TRBD2. Germline V gene sequence: CDR1 GTSNPN, CDR2 SVGIG (reference sequence). The CDR3 is 19 amino acids. Germline trimming cut 0 bases from V and 0 bases from J; bases unmatched to any gene: 5.

Worth noting for this clone: A read error may produce the germline difference seen at one junction end. The rearrangement joins TRBV6-6 to TRBJ2-2; D not resolved. Germline CDR1 reads MNHNY; CDR2 reads SVGAGI (reference sequence). The CDR3 consists of 14 residues. CDR3 DNA: TGTGCCAGCGGTTACGGGCCCAACACCGGGGAGCTGTTTTTT. Protein: CASGYGPNTGELFF.

The chain carries TRBV19 and TRBJ1-1; TRBD1 matches 8 bases. V shed 6 bases, J shed 6 bases, and the junction held 9 bases outside the gene matches. This CDR3 comprises 14 residues. Germline assignment: CDR1 LNHDA and CDR2 SQIVND (reference sequence). The CDR3: CASRPGQAWPEAFF. The CDR3 DNA sequence: TGTGCCAGTAGACCGGGACAGGCCTGGCCTGAAGCTTTCTTT.

The V call is TRBV27, the J call TRBJ2-2; 10 bases line up with TRBD2. The CDR3 extends over 18 amino acids. CDR1 and CDR2 from the germline V gene are MNHEY and SMNVEV (reference sequence). J lost 1 base, V lost 6 bases, and 11 bases had no gene match. Here the CDR3 reads CASSWGLLAGQNTGELFF. The CDR3 nucleotides read TGTGCCAGCAGCTGGGGGCTACTAGCGGGACAGAACACCGGGGAGCTGTTTTTT.

This clone was seen a single time. The genes are TRBV16 and TRBJ2-6; D not certain. This CDR3 contains 13 residues. The germline gives CDR1 KGHSY, CDR2 FQNENV. Trimming took 1 base from V and 4 from J, leaving 2 bases between them. CDR3 bases: TGTGCCAGCAGCCAATTAGGGGCCAACGTCCTGACTTTC. Protein sequence: CASSQLGANVLTF.

The V gene is TRBV19, the J gene TRBJ1-2; the match to TRBD1 covers 10 bases. Germline V gene data show CDR1 as LNHDA and CDR2 as SQIVND (reference sequence). J was trimmed by 4 bases and V by 5 bases; bases with no gene match: 10. The CDR3 is 16 amino acids. The CDR3 protein is CASSLRPGTGVYGYTF. In DNA form, the CDR3 reads TGTGCCAGTAGTCTCCGTCCCGGGACAGGGGTCTATGGCTACACCTTC.

The chain combines TRBV10-1 with TRBJ2-3; 15 nucleotides match TRBD2. Germline V gene sequence: CDR1 WNHNN, CDR2 SYGVQD (reference sequence). Trimming removed 6 bases from V and 3 bases from J; junction bases left unmatched: 1. The CDR3 extends over 15 amino acids. The CDR3 loop reads CASRGLAGGTDTQYF. The CDR3 DNA follows: TGCGCCAGCAGGGGACTAGCGGGAGGAACAGATACGCAGTATTTT.

The V gene is TRBV7-8, the J gene TRBJ2-2, with D perhaps TRBD2 (5 bases). The V gene lost 1 base and the J gene lost 9 bases, with 12 bases spanning the gap. Germline loops: CDR1 SGHVS, CDR2 FQNEAQ. This CDR3 region has 14 residues. CDR3 in amino acids: CASSLGTASRELFF. The CDR3 DNA reads TGTGCCAGCAGCTTAGGGACTGCCAGCCGGGAGCTGTTTTTT. Looking up the rest from reference TRBV7-8 and TRBJ2-2 gives the full variable domain: GAGVSQSPRYKVAKRGQDVALRCDPISGHVSLFWYQQALGQGPEFLTYFQNEAQLDKSGLPSDRFFAERPEGSVSTLKIQRTQQEDSAVYLCASSLGTASRELFFGEGSRLTVL.

CDR3 residues: CASSLDGGGGNQPQHF. DNA of the CDR3: TGCGCCAGCAGCTTGGATGGGGGGGGCGGCAATCAGCCCCAGCATTTT. The chain is built from TRBV5-1 and TRBJ1-5; D may be TRBD1 (6 bases). There are 16 residues in the CDR3. Germline CDR1 SGHRS, CDR2 YFSETQ. The germline V and J ends were trimmed by 0 bases and 2 bases, with 12 bases remaining between them.

This sequence joins TRBV19 and TRBJ1-5; TRBD1 matches 7 bases. Per germline, CDR1 LNHDA and CDR2 SQIVND (reference sequence). J lost 5 bases, V lost 3 bases, and 4 bases had no gene match. CDR3 length: 14 amino acids. The CDR3 protein is CASSMGQSHQPQHF. In DNA form, the CDR3 reads TGTGCCAGTAGTATGGGACAGTCCCATCAGCCCCAGCATTTT.

This chain connects TRBV4-1 to TRBJ1-5, with 8 bases aligning to TRBD1. CDR1 is MGHRA, CDR2 YSYEKL, per germline. Trimming took 6 bases from V and 7 from J; bases not matched to a gene: 14. The CDR3 totals 16 residues. CDR3 DNA sequence: TGCGCCAGCAGGCTAATTGACAGGGGCCCCGACCAGCCCCAGCATTTT. Protein product: CASRLIDRGPDQPQHF.

The genes are TRBV7-3 and TRBJ2-1, with 7 bases identical to TRBD1. CDR3 length: 14 amino acids. Germline V gives CDR1 SGHTA, CDR2 FQGTGA. J gave up 4 bases and V 5 bases, and 5 bases lay outside the gene matches. The CDR3 spells CASSQTGAYNEQFF. The CDR3 DNA reads TGTGCCAGCAGCCAAACAGGGGCTTACAATGAGCAGTTCTTC.

This clone was picked up a small number of times. The V call is TRBV30, the J call TRBJ1-1; D might be TRBD1 (5 bases). Germline V lookup: CDR1 GTSNPN, CDR2 SVGIG (reference sequence). This CDR3 has 15 amino acids. V gave up 2 bases and J gave up 1 base, with 14 bases separating them. CDR3 DNA: TGTGCCTGGAGTACGGGGGTACGTAGGAACACTGAAGCTTTCTTT. Residues: CAWSTGVRRNTEAFF.

The V call is TRBV5-1, the J call TRBJ2-5; TRBD1 matches at 7 bases. The CDR3 length is 14 residues. With 3 bases clipped from V and 3 bases from J, the junction kept 5 bases outside the gene matches. The germline V gene has CDR1 SGHRS and CDR2 YFSETQ. The CDR3 is CASSYLGTEETQYF. The CDR3 DNA is TGCGCCAGCAGCTACCTCGGGACAGAAGAGACCCAGTACTTC.